This record covers a single T cell receptor (beta chain). What it recognizes is unknown. CDR1 is GTSNPN and CDR2 is SVGIG in the germline V gene (reference sequence). V was cut by 2 bases and J by 4 bases, with 17 bases left in between. The CDR3 contains 15 residues. The PCR was carried out with 60 Vbeta primers and 13 Jbeta primers. Using immunoSEQ multiplex PCR, the repertoire was profiled, and TCRdb retains in-frame clones only, with some absent. Of 110,000 to 150,000 clones listed, about 73% are singletons. This specimen belongs to a study of cytomegalovirus exposure and HLA in healthy donors. General study results and limits: HLA alleles showed associations with about 15,000 TCR beta sequences in a later analysis, at a 0.05 false discovery rate. Some V segments, including TRBV6-2 and TRBV6-3, were excluded as indistinguishable. As a later analysis revealed, the rate of TCR association differed by HLA locus, with DRB1 most and HLA-C fewest.

The receptor comes from a woman aged 60-75 years in good health and CMV-seropositive. Sequencing was carried out using PBMCs. The chain links TRBV30 to TRBJ2-5; weak D call: TRBD2 (7 bases). The CDR3 nucleotides are TGTGCCTGGAGTAAACAGGGAGGGCTGGGAGAGACCCAGTACTTC. It is translated as CAWSKQGGLGETQYF.